This T cell receptor beta chain originates from a study of beta chain features in type 1 diabetes (dated by TCRdb to between 2018 and 2020). Regarding the study in general: Mean age, gender distribution, total cell number and subset yield did not differ between patients and healthy donors. Whereas all 28 donors provided naive and central memory subsets, regulatory and stem cell-like memory subsets were isolated from just 8 patients and roughly 8 healthy donors. A total of 85 million to 140 million sorted cells were examined across all samples, and a strong correlation was observed between cell number per subset and RNA yield. The study compared TCRB repertoires of sorted circulating CD4+ T cell subsets between recently diagnosed type 1 diabetes patients and matched healthy donors. The paper as a whole reports these results and caveats: Type 1 diabetes patients showed a moderate but significant shortening of TCRB CDR3 length in all four CD4+ subsets. PCR may preferentially amplify shorter templates, but because patient and control samples were amplified and corrected together, any resulting skew would affect both groups equally. Sequencing cDNA rather than genomic DNA could over-represent highly expressing activated cells, although activation and CD3 levels did not differ between groups. Naive, central memory and regulatory TCRB repertoires appeared to be more alike among patients than among healthy donors. Patients with type 1 diabetes made fewer insertions and deleted more nucleotides at VDJ recombination sites, implying thymic rearrangement abnormalities. Because small numbers of individuals were included in the HLA sub-analyses, any influence of HLA type on TCRB rearrangement was left unresolved.

For CDR1 and CDR2, the germline V gene (reference sequence) lists GTSNPN and SVGIG. Trimming at the junction amounts to 3 bases on V and 10 bases on J, and the germline ends lie 19 bases apart. The CDR3 sequence holds 15 residues, the cysteine and phenylalanine included. Only CDR3 DNA is held: 45 bases, read in frame from base 1. Note on this clone: It has no known antigen specificity. Base qualities are not recorded, but no much larger clone differs from it by a single base.

The High Capacity cDNA Reverse Transcription Kit was used to reverse transcribe all of the isolated RNA, meaning that expressed TCRB transcripts were what got sequenced. Deep immunoSEQ sequencing was applied to naive, central memory and regulatory T cell samples, giving an average of about 3.7 million total reads per sample. After sorted cells were lysed in RLT buffer, RNA was extracted with DNase-treated RNeasy Micro or Mini kits, with the choice depending on cell number. Each cell subset was processed on its own to prevent cross-contamination, while patient and healthy donor samples were processed together. Using the immunoSEQ multiplex PCR, TCRB sequences were amplified from cDNA into 87-bp fragments spanning the CDR3 region. Sequencing of the amplicons was done on the Illumina HiSeq platform. Processing in the source paper ran as follows. PCR bias was computationally corrected using synthetic template baselines, reads within Hamming distance 2 were collapsed, and singletons that could not be merged were discarded. Reads were aligned against IMGT to assign V, D and J genes, CDR3 length and insertions or deletions at six rearrangement sites. Clonotype counts were normalized to sorted cell number within each subset before computing true diversity and Gini coefficients with the tcR R package. Repertoire sharing was quantified using the overlap coefficient calculated on TCRB nucleotide sequences. TCRdb provides this immuneACCESS table in a form limited to in-frame rearrangements. Some clones are lacking; in checked studies, under half of them reflect an unresolved V gene, and why the rest are absent is not known. The V and J calls and the clone size are those of that table, but D and trimming were determined from the DNA. Here the sample has about 120,000 clones; 15% to 20% occur a single time. Approximately 2.2% of the sample is in the top ten clones.

Each donor gave one peripheral blood draw, approximately 0.11 L on average, collected into heparinised tubes. Using a panel that included CD45RO, CCR7, CD25, CD127, CD95 and CD27, naive, central memory, regulatory and stem cell-like memory CD4+ T cells were sorted on a BD FACSAria II. All sorted populations exceeded 95% purity. PBMCs were isolated immediately by Lymphoprep density gradient centrifugation and stained directly without culture. To minimize batch effects, samples were stained and sorted in pairs, one healthy donor with one patient per experiment. In this chain, TRBV30 is recombined with TRBJ1-6, with no confident D gene call. Sequencing was performed on central memory CD4+ T cells from blood. This TCR was sampled from a man aged 25-45 years with type 1 diabetes. The CDR3 protein sequence reads: CAWRPSSVQGSPLHF. The nucleotide sequence reads TGTGCCTGGAGGCCGTCGTCAGTCCAAGGATCACCCCTCCACTTT.